The clone carrying this T cell receptor beta chain came up a few times. Its target is not known. This sample is part of a study of blood T cells in healthy people across ages. The CDR3 consists of 18 residues. The J segment lost 0 bases and the V segment lost 3 bases, leaving 9 bases of the junction unmatched. Per germline, CDR1 SGHTA and CDR2 FQGNSA. Regarding the study as a whole: Naive T cell percentage showed a strong correlation with the diversity of TCR beta. One million T cells yielded diversity estimates that were considered underestimates. Older age coincided with a roughly linear decline in TCR beta diversity per million T cells.

The total RNA that was extracted per sample amounted to at least 5.5 micrograms. A J-beta primer mix and a sample-barcoded 5' primer were used in a second PCR of about 7 to 12 cycles. TCRdb used MiXCR to reprocess the 5' RACE reads, holding one entry per CDR3 protein. The profile shows 1.5 million or so distinct CDR3 sequences, approximately 43% of them singletons. The genes are TRBV7-2 and TRBJ2-1, with TRBD2 matching 9 bases. The material sequenced was blood. This TCR derives from a woman under 30 in good health. CDR3 nucleotide sequence: TGTGCCAGCAGCTTGGTTTGGCTAGCGGGAATCTCCTACAATGAGCAGTTCTTC. Its translation: CASSLVWLAGISYNEQFF.